The next 6 T cell receptor beta chains were all read from a single sample in a study of shared clonotypes between healthy human individuals. Produced via immunoSEQ multiplex PCR; TCRdb's table is partial and in-frame only. This sample has 950,000 to 1,100,000 clones; about three quarters occur once, and the top ten carry about 1.5%. Source material: memory CD4+ T cells sorted from blood. Subset here: CD45RA-negative fraction. The source is a man younger than 35 in good health.

The chain uses TRBV7-2 and TRBJ2-1; 8 bases agree with TRBD2. The germline CDR1 and CDR2 sequences are SGHTA and FQGNSA. There are 16 residues in the CDR3. After removal of 3 bases from V and 6 bases from J, the junction contained 10 bases not matched to a gene. The CDR3 nucleotides are TGTGCCAGCAGCTTTGCCGGGACTAGAATCGGCAATGAGCAGTTCTTC. It translates to CASSFAGTRIGNEQFF. The full variable domain, its missing parts supplied by reference TRBV7-2 and TRBJ2-1, is GAGVSQSPSNKVTEKGKDVELRCDPISGHTALYWYRQSLGQGLEFLIYFQGNSAPDKSGLPSDRFSAERTGGSVSTLTIQRTQQEDSAVYLCASSFAGTRIGNEQFFGPGTRLTVL.

The genes are TRBV5-1 and TRBJ2-2; 13 bases map to TRBD2. CDR1 is SGHRS, CDR2 YFSETQ, per germline. The CDR3 loop spans 18 amino acids. The J segment lost 4 bases and the V segment lost 0 bases, leaving 6 bases of the junction unmatched. CDR3 DNA: TGCGCCAGCAGCTTGGAACTAGCGGGAGGGCCGGGCACCGGGGAGCTGTTTTTT. This encodes CASSLELAGGPGTGELFF.

This clone appeared a single time. This chain links TRBV6-1 with TRBJ1-5; the D gene is possibly TRBD1 (5 bases). Germline CDR1 is MNHNS and CDR2 is SASEGT. This CDR3 is built from 15 residues. The V end was cut by 7 bases, the J end by 2 bases, with 15 bases between. CDR3 amino acids: CASNFEGIGNQPQHF. The CDR3 DNA follows: TGTGCCAGCAATTTTGAGGGGATCGGCAATCAGCCCCAGCATTTT.

In this sample, this clone turned up a few times. The gene calls are TRBV7-9 and TRBJ1-4; D gene uncertain. Trimming stripped 3 bases from V and 4 bases from J, with 12 bases between. Germline V gives CDR1 SEHNR, CDR2 FQNEAQ (reference sequence). CDR3 size: 15 residues. The CDR3 is CASSLSGADNEKLFF. Written as DNA, the CDR3 is TGTGCCAGCAGCTTGTCCGGCGCCGATAATGAAAAACTGTTTTTT.

The chain combines TRBV7-8 with TRBJ2-1; TRBD2 aligns across 8 bases. CDR3 length: 16 amino acids. CDR1 and CDR2 (germline): SGHVS, FQNEAQ. Germline trimming cut 5 bases from V and 6 bases from J; bases unmatched to any gene: 12. The CDR3 loop reads CASSPPRVAGFNEQFF. For the CDR3, the DNA is TGTGCCAGCAGCCCTCCTAGGGTAGCGGGGTTCAATGAGCAGTTCTTC.

Regarding this clone: Different DNA sequences within this sample yield the same CDR3. The chain's CDR3 is CASSLSGDTQYF. The CDR3 DNA follows: TGTGCCAGCAGCTTATCGGGGGACACGCAGTATTTT. The chain uses TRBV11-3 and TRBJ2-3; tentative D call: TRBD2 (6 bases). The CDR3 runs to 12 residues. Trimming took 2 bases from V and 9 from J, leaving 9 bases between them. The germline V gene encodes CDR1 SGHNT and CDR2 YENEEA.